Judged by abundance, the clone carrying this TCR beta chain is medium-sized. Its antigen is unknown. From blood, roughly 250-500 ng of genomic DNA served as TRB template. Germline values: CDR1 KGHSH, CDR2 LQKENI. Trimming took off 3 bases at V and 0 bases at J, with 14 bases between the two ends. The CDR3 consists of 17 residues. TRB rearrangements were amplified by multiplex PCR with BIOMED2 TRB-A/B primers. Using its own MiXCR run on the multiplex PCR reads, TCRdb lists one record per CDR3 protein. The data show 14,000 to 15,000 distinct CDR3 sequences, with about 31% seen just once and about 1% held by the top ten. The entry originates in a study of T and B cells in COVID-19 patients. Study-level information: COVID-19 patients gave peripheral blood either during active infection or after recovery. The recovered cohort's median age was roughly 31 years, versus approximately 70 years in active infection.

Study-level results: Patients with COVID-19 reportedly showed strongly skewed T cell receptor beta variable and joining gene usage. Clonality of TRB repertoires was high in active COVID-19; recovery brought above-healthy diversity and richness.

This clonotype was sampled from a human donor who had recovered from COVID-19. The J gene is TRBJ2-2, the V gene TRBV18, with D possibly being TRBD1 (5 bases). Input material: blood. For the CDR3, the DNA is TGTGCCAGCTCACCGCCAGGTAGGACATCGAACACCGGGGAGCTGTTTTTT. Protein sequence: CASSPPGRTSNTGELFF.